Below, 20 T cell receptor beta chains from the same sample are listed, as sequenced in a study of blood T cell repertoires in COVID-19. Repertoires were generated with immunoSEQ multiplex PCR, while TCRdb's copy carries only in-frame clones and drops some. The data show about 68,000 clones, roughly 85% seen once. The sample consisted of peripheral blood. All receptors come from a man aged 45-65 years with acute or convalescent COVID-19.

The genes are TRBV3-1 (or the pseudogene TRBV3-2) and TRBJ2-1; 8 bases agree with TRBD2. The CDR3 has 17 amino acids. Per the germline V gene, CDR1 is LGHDT and CDR2 is YNNKEL (reference sequence). V lost 0 bases to trimming and J lost 6 bases; unmatched junction nucleotides: 10. Here the CDR3 DNA reads TGTGCCAGCAGCCAAGATTTGGCTAGCGGGTCTGGCAATGAGCAGTTCTTC. Its protein is CASSQDLASGSGNEQFF.

The V gene is TRBV27, the J gene TRBJ1-1; possible D gene TRBD1, 6 bases. The CDR3 loop spans 11 amino acids. V lost 6 bases and J lost 11, with 13 bases in between. Germline V CDR1 and CDR2: MNHEY, SMNVEV (reference sequence). CDR3 protein: CASRMAGAAFF. CDR3 bases: TGTGCCAGCAGAATGGCGGGGGCGGCTTTCTTT.

The chain joins TRBV4-1 to TRBJ2-5, with 7 bases that match TRBD2. CDR1 MGHRA and CDR2 YSYEKL come from the germline V gene. The V gene end was trimmed by 2 bases and the J gene end by 4 bases; junction bases not matched to a gene: 19. There are 19 residues in the CDR3. CDR3 DNA sequence: TGCGCCAGCAGCCAAACAGCCCCGCGGGGAGCGGGGCGCGCAGAGACCCAGTACTTC. It codes for CASSQTAPRGAGRAETQYF.

The chain couples TRBV4-1 to TRBJ1-4; weak D call: TRBD1 (6 bases). The CDR3 extends over 16 amino acids. The germline V gene has CDR1 MGHRA and CDR2 YSYEKL. V lost 1 base and J lost 6, with 15 bases in between. In DNA form, the CDR3 reads TGCGCCAGCAGCCAAGCGTACAGGGATGGGGATGAAAAACTGTTTTTT. It codes for CASSQAYRDGDEKLFF.

The chain joins TRBV12-3 or TRBV12-4 to TRBJ1-2, with D perhaps matching TRBD1 (6 bases). This CDR3 is built from 13 residues. Trimming removed 1 base at V and 8 bases at J, with 11 bases between. Here the CDR3 reads CASSLGQDSGYTF. The DNA for the CDR3 is TGTGCCAGCAGTTTAGGACAGGACTCAGGCTACACCTTC.

The gene calls are TRBV6-1 and TRBJ2-7; 10 nucleotides match TRBD1. V was clipped by 2 bases and J by 6 bases; unmatched bases: 10. The CDR3 has 16 amino acids. From germline, CDR1 is MNHNS and CDR2 SASEGT. CDR3 region: CASSESEGQGSVEQYV. CDR3 nucleotides: TGTGCCAGCAGTGAAAGTGAGGGACAGGGGTCGGTCGAGCAGTACGTC.

V is TRBV6-7 and J is TRBJ2-7; 8 bases align to TRBD2. TRBV6-7 is sorted into the ORF group, with uncertain function. Trimming at V came to 5 bases and at J to 2 bases, leaving 8 bases not matched to a gene. The length of the CDR3 is 15 residues. The CDR3 DNA sequence: TGTGCCAGCAGTCTCACTAGCGGCTACCCCTACGAGCAGTACGTC. It codes for CASSLTSGYPYEQYV.

This sequence joins TRBV5-1 and TRBJ1-1, with D uncertain. The germline V gene has CDR1 SGHRS and CDR2 YFSETQ. The CDR3 sequence is 15 residues long. V was clipped by 0 bases and J by 0 bases, with 9 bases between them. The CDR3 sequence is CASSLAGRVNTEAFF. Here the CDR3 DNA reads TGCGCCAGCAGCTTGGCTGGTCGGGTGAACACTGAAGCTTTCTTT.

J is TRBJ2-1 and V is TRBV5-6; possible D gene TRBD2, 5 bases. CDR1 is SGHDT, CDR2 YYEEEE, per germline. CDR3 size: 15 residues. V was clipped by 1 base and J by 4 bases, with 12 bases between them. CDR3 residues: CASSLNGVWYNEQFF. In DNA, the CDR3 is TGTGCCAGCAGCTTGAACGGGGTTTGGTACAATGAGCAGTTCTTC.

V and J are TRBV30 and TRBJ2-2, with 7 positions matching TRBD1. The germline gives CDR1 GTSNPN, CDR2 SVGIG (reference sequence). V lost 4 bases and J lost 6; bases outside the gene matches: 5. The CDR3 is made up of 13 amino acids. The CDR3 here is CAWTIGGAGELFF. The CDR3 nucleotides read TGTGCCTGGACCATAGGGGGCGCCGGGGAGCTGTTTTTT.

The chain carries TRBV7-3 and TRBJ2-5, with 7 bases that match TRBD2. This CDR3 contains 14 residues. V was clipped by 1 base and J by 5 bases; unmatched bases: 4. Looked up from germline, CDR1 is SGHTA and CDR2 is FQGTGA. The CDR3: CASSLNAGEETQYF. For the CDR3, the DNA is TGTGCCAGCAGCTTAAATGCGGGGGAGGAGACCCAGTACTTC.

This chain connects TRBV5-5 to TRBJ2-2; 11 bases fit TRBD2. The CDR3 is made up of 17 amino acids. J was trimmed by 2 bases and V by 4 bases; bases with no gene match: 7. From germline, CDR1 is SGHKS and CDR2 YYEKEE (reference sequence). The CDR3 loop is CASSLPLAGENTGELFF. CDR3 nucleotides: TGTGCCAGCAGCCTCCCACTAGCGGGGGAAAACACCGGGGAGCTGTTTTTT.

The chain recombines TRBV30 with TRBJ1-2, with 11 bases that match TRBD1. The CDR3 runs 16 residues. Losses at the gene ends were 4 bases for V and 2 bases for J; bases not matched to a gene: 9. Germline V CDR1 and CDR2: GTSNPN, SVGIG (reference sequence). In nucleotides, the CDR3 is TGTGCCTGGACGCCGGGACAGGGGGTTTTGAACTATGGCTACACCTTC. Its protein is CAWTPGQGVLNYGYTF.

This sequence joins TRBV19 and TRBJ1-5, with D maybe TRBD1 (6 bases). Germline values: CDR1 LNHDA, CDR2 SQIVND (reference sequence). The germline V and J ends were trimmed by 3 bases and 3 bases, with 12 bases remaining between them. The CDR3 extends over 15 amino acids. The CDR3 spells CASSIQTGFNQPQHF. CDR3 nucleotides: TGTGCCAGTAGTATCCAAACAGGGTTCAATCAGCCCCAGCATTTT.

CDR3 residues: CASSDGGGSYEQYF. The DNA for the CDR3 is TGCGCCAGCAGTGATGGCGGGGGATCCTACGAGCAGTACTTC. This chain joins TRBV10-1 and TRBJ2-7, with 7 bases lining up with TRBD2. Germline loops: CDR1 WNHNN, CDR2 SYGVQD (reference sequence). The CDR3 is 14 amino acids. The J segment lost 1 base and the V segment lost 3 bases, leaving 3 bases of the junction unmatched.

This chain links TRBV30 with TRBJ2-3; 7 bases fit TRBD2. The CDR3 has 13 residues. With V trimmed by 0 bases and J by 6 bases, 3 bases remained unmatched. Germline V gives CDR1 GTSNPN, CDR2 SVGIG (reference sequence). The CDR3 DNA sequence: TGTGCCTGGAGTGTAACGACTAGCGATACGCAGTATTTT. Translation gives CAWSVTTSDTQYF. The full variable domain, with the rest looked up from reference TRBV30 and TRBJ2-3, is SQTIHQWPATLVQPVGSPLSLECTVEGTSNPNLYWYRQAAGRGLQLLFYSVGIGQISSEVPQNLSASRPQDRQFILSSKKLLLSDSGFYLCAWSVTTSDTQYFGPGTRLTVL.

The chain has TRBV11-2 and TRBJ1-1; TRBD1 might be the D (5 bases). The V and J ends lost 5 bases and 1 base respectively, with 11 bases between them. Germline loops: CDR1 SGHAT, CDR2 FQNNGV. The CDR3 runs to 14 residues. The CDR3 DNA is TGTGCCAGCAGCGCATTCGGGGGGAACACTGAAGCTTTCTTT. Translated, it gives CASSAFGGNTEAFF. Based on the CDR3 plus reference TRBV11-2 and TRBJ1-1, the full variable domain is EAGVAQSPRYKIIEKRQSVAFWCNPISGHATLYWYQQILGQGPKLLIQFQNNGVVDDSQLPKDRFSAERLKGVDSTLKIQPAKLEDSAVYLCASSAFGGNTEAFFGQGTRLTVV.

The chain links TRBV7-9 to TRBJ2-5; D is unclear. Trimming left V 1 base short and J 9 bases short, with 9 bases between. The CDR3 consists of 12 residues. The germline gives CDR1 SEHNR, CDR2 FQNEAQ (reference sequence). The CDR3 region has the DNA TGTGCCAGCAGCTTAGATTTTCGGGCCCAGTACTTC. Its protein product is CASSLDFRAQYF.

The chain combines TRBV6-5 with TRBJ1-1, with 7 positions matching TRBD1. CDR1 and CDR2 (germline): MNHEY, SVGAGI. With 2 bases clipped from V and 5 bases from J, the junction kept 8 bases outside the gene matches. The CDR3 has 15 residues. CDR3 nucleotides: TGTGCCAGCAGTTACACCGACAGGGCCACAACTGAAGCTTTCTTT. This gives the protein CASSYTDRATTEAFF.

This clone came up once. The chain employs TRBV5-1 and TRBJ1-1, with a possible D match to TRBD1 (6 bases). This CDR3 has 14 residues. CDR1 and CDR2 (germline): SGHRS, YFSETQ. V was cut by 4 bases and J by 1 base, with 11 bases left in between. CDR3 coding DNA: TGCGCCAGCAGCCGCGGGGGGCCGAACACTGAAGCTTTCTTT. Translating it yields CASSRGGPNTEAFF.